Below, 30 T cell receptor beta chains from the same sample are listed, as sequenced in a study of T cell responses to AZD1222 COVID-19 vaccine. The table came from immunoSEQ multiplex PCR; TCRdb's copy has only in-frame clones and leaves some out. The table lists 99,000 or so clones, approximately 90% of them singletons. This material consisted of peripheral blood, taken on day 0 of AZD1222 vaccination. These receptors were obtained from an adult in good health.

The V gene is TRBV3-1 (or the pseudogene TRBV3-2), the J gene TRBJ2-7; 9 nucleotides line up with TRBD1. This CDR3 spans 15 amino acids. Unmatched junction bases numbered 13, after V lost 4 bases and J lost 9 bases. Germline CDR1 is LGHDT and CDR2 is YNNKEL (reference sequence). CDR3 residues: CASSPTSTGGGAQYF. The CDR3 DNA sequence: TGTGCCAGCAGCCCCACCTCGACAGGGGGTGGTGCGCAGTACTTC.

As DNA, the CDR3 is TGTGCCAGCAGCCCTTCGGGGGCCACAGATACGCAGTATTTT. As protein: CASSPSGATDTQYF. J is TRBJ2-3 and V is TRBV7-2; D assignment may be TRBD1 or TRBD2 (6 bases each). The CDR3 spans 14 residues. With 5 bases removed from V and 2 bases from J, the gap between germline ends came to 11 bases. The germline V gene encodes CDR1 SGHTA and CDR2 FQGNSA.

This clone came up a few times. This CDR3 fails to terminate in the conserved phenylalanine or tryptophan, so it likely reflects a read error. The chain employs TRBV28 and TRBJ1-6; D is ambiguous. Trimming removed 7 bases at V and 6 bases at J, with 10 bases between. The germline CDR1 and CDR2 sequences are MDHEN and SYDVKM. The CDR3 loop spans 13 amino acids. In nucleotides, the CDR3 is TGTGCCAGCACCCCATACAGTAATTCACCCCTCCACCTT. Translated: CASTPYSNSPLHL.

The V call is TRBV11-2, the J call TRBJ1-2; a possible D gene is TRBD1 (5 bases). From germline, CDR1 is SGHAT and CDR2 FQNNGV. The CDR3 has 14 amino acids. Trimming cost V 3 bases and J 1 base, with 9 bases left between them. The chain's CDR3 is CASSFGGFNYGYTF. Written as DNA, the CDR3 is TGTGCCAGCAGCTTCGGGGGTTTTAACTATGGCTACACCTTC.

This chain connects TRBV9 to TRBJ2-6, with D perhaps matching TRBD2 (5 bases). V was pared by 0 bases and J by 4 bases, with 5 bases between. In germline, CDR1 is SGDLS, CDR2 YYNGEE. The CDR3 is 14 residues long. In DNA form, the CDR3 reads TGTGCCAGCAGCGTAGGAGGGGGGGCCAACGTCCTGACTTTC. Translation: CASSVGGGANVLTF.

Turning to this clone: Other DNA sequences in the sample encode the same CDR3. The chain has TRBV4-2 and TRBJ2-7; 8 bases agree with TRBD2. J gave up 3 bases and V 0 bases, and 4 bases lay outside the gene matches. This CDR3 region has 15 residues. Germline V lookup: CDR1 LGHNA, CDR2 YNFKEQ. Here the CDR3 DNA reads TGTGCCAGCAGCCAAGAATGGCGGGGGGACTACGAGCAGTACTTC. It specifies CASSQEWRGDYEQYF.

This chain links TRBV19 with TRBJ1-1; D remains unclear. Trimming pared 1 base from V and 1 base from J, leaving 22 bases between. Looked up from germline, CDR1 is LNHDA and CDR2 is SQIVND (reference sequence). CDR3 length: 19 residues. CDR3 in DNA: TGTGCCAGTAGTATAGTCCTGGGGAAGGGAGGAGTGGGGAACACTGAAGCTTTCTTT. Translated, it gives CASSIVLGKGGVGNTEAFF.

The chain recombines TRBV27 with TRBJ2-1, with 7 positions matching TRBD2. Trimming took 7 bases from V and 3 from J; bases not matched to a gene: 9. The CDR3 contains 15 residues. The germline gives CDR1 MNHEY, CDR2 SMNVEV (reference sequence). The CDR3 bases are TGTGCCAGCACGGAGCGGGGCTTCGACTACAATGAGCAGTTCTTC. Amino acid sequence: CASTERGFDYNEQFF.

In this sample, this clone turned up once. The chain employs TRBV9 and TRBJ1-1; 11 bases line up with TRBD1. In germline, CDR1 is SGDLS, CDR2 YYNGEE. V was pared by 4 bases and J by 5 bases, with 4 bases of the junction left unmatched. The CDR3 totals 14 residues. The CDR3 nucleotides read TGTGCCAGCAGCCCTGGGACAGGGGGGACTGAAGCTTTCTTT. It translates to CASSPGTGGTEAFF.

The V call is TRBV30, the J call TRBJ1-6; maybe TRBD1 (5 bases). CDR1 GTSNPN and CDR2 SVGIG come from the germline V gene (reference sequence). The CDR3 extends over 14 amino acids. V lost 3 bases to trimming and J lost 8 bases, with 14 bases between them. In DNA form, the CDR3 reads TGTGCCTGGAGGAGGGACGGGGGGTATTCACCCCTCCACTTT. It is translated as CAWRRDGGYSPLHF. The full variable domain, rest sourced from reference TRBV30 and TRBJ1-6, is SQTIHQWPATLVQPVGSPLSLECTVEGTSNPNLYWYRQAAGRGLQLLFYSVGIGQISSEVPQNLSASRPQDRQFILSSKKLLLSDSGFYLCAWRRDGGYSPLHFGNGTRLTVT.

The chain links TRBV21-1 to TRBJ1-1; whether TRBD1, the table's D call, matches the DNA was not checked. TRBV21-1 corresponds to a pseudogene. The CDR3 is 16 amino acids. The CDR3 DNA reads as TGTGCCAGCAGCACATCGGACAGGGGGCGAGGGACTGAAGCTTTCTTT. The encoded protein is CASSTSDRGRGTEAFF.

This clone is a singleton in its sample. As DNA, the CDR3 is TGTGCCAGCTCACCACAGCTTAATGAGCAGTTCTTC. Its protein product is CASSPQLNEQFF. The chain links TRBV18 to TRBJ2-1; unclear D gene. The CDR3 has 12 amino acids. The V gene's germline CDR1 is KGHSH and CDR2 LQKENI. Trimming pared 1 base from V and 7 bases from J, leaving 5 bases between.

The rearrangement links TRBV12-3 or TRBV12-4 to TRBJ1-2; no definite D call. The CDR3 loop spans 13 amino acids. Trimming shortened V by 3 bases and J by 8 bases, and 13 bases separated the two germline ends. This CDR3 reads CASSLFSLGGYTF. The CDR3 DNA is TGTGCCAGCAGTTTGTTCTCCTTGGGGGGCTACACCTTC.

CDR3 sequence (DNA): TGTGCCAGCAGCTTAGATGGGGGCGTGGGTGAAAAACTGTTTTTT. Its protein product is CASSLDGGVGEKLFF. V and J are TRBV7-2 and TRBJ1-4, with D possibly matching TRBD1 (6 bases). Germline V CDR1 and CDR2: SGHTA, FQGNSA. Trimming left V 1 base short and J 7 bases short, with 13 bases between. The CDR3 has 15 residues.

The chain carries TRBV14 and TRBJ2-1, with TRBD2 as a possible D gene (6 bases). In germline, CDR1 is SGHDN, CDR2 FVKESK. V dropped 6 bases and J dropped 3 bases, with 21 bases sitting between them. CDR3 length: 17 amino acids. CDR3 region: CASSRLVGDFIYNEQFF. The CDR3 bases are TGTGCCAGCAGTCGACTAGTGGGGGACTTCATCTACAATGAGCAGTTCTTC.

V usage is TRBV2 and J usage is TRBJ1-1, with no clear D. Trimming cost V 8 bases and J 3 bases, with 13 bases left between them. CDR1 and CDR2 from the germline V gene are SNHLY and FYNNEI. This CDR3 is built from 13 residues. Here the CDR3 reads CASQDGPHTEAFF. DNA of the CDR3: TGTGCCAGCCAAGACGGACCACACACTGAAGCTTTCTTT. The full variable domain, rest sourced from reference TRBV2 and TRBJ1-1, is EPEVTQTPSHQVTQMGQEVILRCVPISNHLYFYWYRQILGQKVEFLVSFYNNEISEKSEIFDDQFSVERPDGSNFTLKIRSTKLEDSAMYFCASQDGPHTEAFFGQGTRLTVV.

This sequence joins TRBV11-2 and TRBJ1-2; D unresolved. V was cut by 4 bases and J by 2 bases, with 8 bases left in between. Germline V gene sequence: CDR1 SGHAT, CDR2 FQNNGV. The CDR3 contains 13 residues. CDR3 loop: CASSSNRNYGYTF. The CDR3 DNA reads TGTGCCAGCAGCTCGAATAGAAACTATGGCTACACCTTC.

The rearrangement uses TRBV12-3 or TRBV12-4 and TRBJ1-2, with no clear D. CDR3 length: 13 amino acids. The germline V and J ends were trimmed by 2 bases and 8 bases, with 12 bases remaining between them. CDR3 sequence reads: CASSLRWGDGYTF. The DNA for the CDR3 is TGTGCCAGCAGTTTACGATGGGGTGACGGCTACACCTTC.

The chain recombines TRBV7-9 with TRBJ1-2; TRBD1 matches at 7 bases. Germline V gene data show CDR1 as SEHNR and CDR2 as FQNEAQ (reference sequence). J was trimmed by 6 bases and V by 7 bases; bases with no gene match: 8. The CDR3 is 13 residues long. The CDR3 spells CASISTGTDGYTF. The CDR3 DNA is TGTGCCAGCATCTCCACCGGGACAGATGGCTACACCTTC.

The V call is TRBV7-8, the J call TRBJ1-5; TRBD1 matches 7 bases. The trim removed 2 bases at V and 2 bases at J, leaving 3 bases unmatched. The germline gives CDR1 SGHVS, CDR2 FQNEAQ. The length of the CDR3 is 15 residues. The CDR3 region has the DNA TGTGCCAGCAGCTTATTTGGGACAGGCAATCAGCCCCAGCATTTT. It codes for CASSLFGTGNQPQHF.

The rearrangement uses TRBV10-1 and TRBJ1-4; weak D call: TRBD1 (5 bases). Germline V gene lookup returns CDR1 WNHNN and CDR2 SYGVQD (reference sequence). The CDR3 runs 13 residues. Trimming left V 6 bases short and J 0 bases short, with 5 bases between. The CDR3 sequence is CASRTATNEKLFF. CDR3 bases: TGCGCCAGCAGGACAGCAACTAATGAAAAACTGTTTTTT.

This sequence joins TRBV5-1 and TRBJ1-1, with D perhaps TRBD1 (5 bases). The V gene lost 2 bases and the J gene lost 0 bases, with 11 bases spanning the gap. CDR1 and CDR2 (germline): SGHRS, YFSETQ. This CDR3 is built from 15 residues. The CDR3 DNA is TGCGCCAGCAGCTTCATTGACAGATTGAACACTGAAGCTTTCTTT. Encoded protein: CASSFIDRLNTEAFF. Using reference TRBV5-1 and TRBJ1-1 for the parts outside the CDR3, the full variable domain is KAGVTQTPRYLIKTRGQQVTLSCSPISGHRSVSWYQQTPGQGLQFLFEYFSETQRNKGNFPGRFSGRQFSNSRSEMNVSTLELGDSALYLCASSFIDRLNTEAFFGQGTRLTVV.

The chain carries TRBV5-1 and TRBJ2-3; 8 nucleotides match TRBD2. This CDR3 has 15 residues. Germline V CDR1 and CDR2: SGHRS, YFSETQ. V was clipped by 0 bases and J by 6 bases; unmatched bases: 6. The CDR3: CASSLEAGASDTQYF. The CDR3, as DNA: TGCGCCAGCAGCTTGGAAGCGGGGGCCTCGGATACGCAGTATTTT. Supplemented by reference TRBV5-1 and TRBJ2-3, the full variable domain reads KAGVTQTPRYLIKTRGQQVTLSCSPISGHRSVSWYQQTPGQGLQFLFEYFSETQRNKGNFPGRFSGRQFSNSRSEMNVSTLELGDSALYLCASSLEAGASDTQYFGPGTRLTVL.

This clone was found once. This chain links TRBV13 with TRBJ1-2, with 9 bases identical to TRBD1. The V gene end was trimmed by 8 bases and the J gene end by 2 bases; junction bases not matched to a gene: 6. In germline, CDR1 is PRHDT, CDR2 FYEKMQ (reference sequence). This CDR3 region has 14 residues. CDR3 in amino acids: CASCWGQGNYGYTF. The CDR3, as DNA: TGTGCCAGCTGCTGGGGACAGGGAAACTATGGCTACACCTTC.

This clone is a singleton in its sample. The chain carries TRBV30 and TRBJ1-2; tentatively, D is TRBD1 (5 bases). With 5 bases removed from V and 6 bases from J, the gap between germline ends came to 19 bases. Germline lookup yields CDR1 GTSNPN and CDR2 SVGIG (reference sequence). The CDR3 has 14 amino acids. The CDR3 sequence: CAWLLNRDADGYTF. CDR3 nucleotides: TGTGCCTGGCTCCTTAACCGGGACGCCGATGGCTACACCTTC.

Concerning this clone: Since no conserved phenylalanine or tryptophan closes the CDR3, a read error is the likely cause. Because the CDR3's place on the DNA is in doubt, the DNA is left out and the CDR3 is given as listed by TCRdb. CDR3: CAWSVLEGFHL. V and J are TRBV30 and TRBJ1-6. The CDR3 has 11 residues if both end residues are counted. CDR1 GTSNPN and CDR2 SVGIG come from the germline V gene (reference sequence).

V gene TRBV15 combines with J gene TRBJ1-5; no clear D. The CDR3 is made up of 16 amino acids. Trimming cost V 0 bases and J 0 bases, with 9 bases left between them. The germline V gene has CDR1 LNHNV and CDR2 YYDKDF (reference sequence). The CDR3 DNA follows: TGTGCCACCAGCAGAGATAGGATAGATAGCAATCAGCCCCAGCATTTT. This translates into CATSRDRIDSNQPQHF.

This clone was recorded only once. The V and J genes are TRBV10-2 and TRBJ2-1; 9 bases are a match to TRBD2. The CDR3 is made up of 14 amino acids. CDR1 WSHSY and CDR2 SAAADI come from the germline V gene. The ends lost 5 bases at V and 2 bases at J; junction bases unmatched: 1. The CDR3 protein is CASSLAGAYNEQFF. The CDR3, as DNA: TGCGCCAGCAGTTTAGCGGGGGCCTACAATGAGCAGTTCTTC.

The rearrangement uses TRBV7-3 and TRBJ2-1; D tentatively fits TRBD1 or TRBD2 (5 bases each). The CDR3 length is 13 residues. V was trimmed by 8 bases and J by 7 bases, leaving 15 bases between them. Germline lookup yields CDR1 SGHTA and CDR2 FQGTGA. The CDR3 loop reads CASATSGGNEQFF. For the CDR3, the DNA is TGTGCCAGCGCCACTAGTGGGGGAAATGAGCAGTTCTTC.

J is TRBJ1-2 and V is TRBV6-6; D is possibly TRBD1 (6 bases). The V and J ends lost 6 bases and 8 bases respectively, with 19 bases between them. This CDR3 has 14 residues. Germline V CDR1 and CDR2: MNHNY, SVGAGI (reference sequence). CDR3: CASSQGSGGDGYTF. The CDR3 bases are TGTGCCAGCAGCCAAGGGTCGGGGGGCGACGGCTACACCTTC.